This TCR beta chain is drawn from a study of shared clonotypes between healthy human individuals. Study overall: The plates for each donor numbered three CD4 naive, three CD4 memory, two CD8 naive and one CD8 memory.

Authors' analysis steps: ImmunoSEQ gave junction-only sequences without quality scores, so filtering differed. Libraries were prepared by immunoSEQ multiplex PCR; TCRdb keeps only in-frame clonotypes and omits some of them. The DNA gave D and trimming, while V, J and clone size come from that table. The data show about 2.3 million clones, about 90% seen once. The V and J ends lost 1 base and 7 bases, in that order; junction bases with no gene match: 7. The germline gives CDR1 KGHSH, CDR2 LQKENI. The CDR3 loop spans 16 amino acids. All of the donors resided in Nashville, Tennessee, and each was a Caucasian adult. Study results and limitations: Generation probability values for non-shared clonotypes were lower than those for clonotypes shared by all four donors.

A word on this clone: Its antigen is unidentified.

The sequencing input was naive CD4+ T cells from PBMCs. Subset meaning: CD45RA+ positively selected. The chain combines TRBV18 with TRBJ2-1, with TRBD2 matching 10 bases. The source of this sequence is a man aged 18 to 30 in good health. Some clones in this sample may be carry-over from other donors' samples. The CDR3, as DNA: TGTGCCAGCTCACCACAAAGCGGGAGGGCCTGGAATGAGCAGTTCTTC. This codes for CASSPQSGRAWNEQFF. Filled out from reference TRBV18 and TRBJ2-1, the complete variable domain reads NAGVMQNPRHLVRRRGQEARLRCSPMKGHSHVYWYRQLPEEGLKFMVYLQKENIIDESGMPKERFSAEFPKEGPSILRIQQVVRGDSAAYFCASSPQSGRAWNEQFFGPGTRLTVL.